This is a list of T cell receptor beta chains from one sample in a study of T cell responses to AZD1222 COVID-19 vaccine. Repertoires were generated with immunoSEQ multiplex PCR, while TCRdb's copy carries only in-frame clones and drops some. The table records some 140,000 clones, about 90% of them present only once. The source was peripheral blood, collected on day 0 of AZD1222 vaccination. All receptors derive from an adult in good health. Each CDR3 is given with its conserved first and last residue.

v_call cdr3_aa
TRBV27 CASSPLKGKVPGANVLTF
TRBV12-3/TRBV12-4 CASSLGMNTEAFF
TRBV11-1 CASSFQAGGSGELFF
TRBV21-1 CASSKGRGYTEAFF
TRBV6-4 CASSDDRSSYNEQFF
TRBV2 CASGGNTEAFF
TRBV21-1 CASSKESNGLLAKNIQYF
TRBV5-6 CASSLVSGEAFF
TRBV18 CASSPQWGVQETQYF
TRBV27 CASSLSSGGGYEQYF
TRBV11-2 CASSLLTSGYYNEQFF
TRBV27 CASSLVNGEQYF
TRBV5-1 CASSLMGLPGDEQYF
TRBV6-6 CASSPLSVGTTRLNTEAFF
TRBV11-2 CASSRGTANTGELFF
TRBV30 CAWKRSSGNTIYF
TRBV7-8 CASQAGTLSYEQYF
TRBV11-3 CASSAGTSAHTDTQYF
TRBV19 CASRTGGSTNYGYTF
TRBV3-1/TRBV3-2 CASSVDEWDWVRGNEQFF
TRBV6-5 CASSYSTQTFNQPQHF
TRBV30 CAWNPQRGEAFF
TRBV27 CASSFEPSYNEQFF
TRBV30 CAWRRAGGWEQYF
TRBV4-3 CASSQGPVRAGELFF
TRBV25-1 CASSWSSYGYTF
TRBV9 CASSLTGTSPLHF
TRBV24-1 CATSDFWRAGVQETQYF
TRBV9 CASSGIPATGELFF
TRBV6-5 CASRSGGYGYTF
TRBV19 CASSAIAGVAEQYF
TRBV7-2 CASSLFSKSNQPQHF
TRBV21-1 CASSNEWGPGNEQFF
TRBV4-1 CASSQEGGRGKTQYF
TRBV30 CAWSGTGGFRTNEKLFF
TRBV6-5 CASRTTGERNEQFF
TRBV6-1 CASSEVGGHNYGYTF
TRBV23-1 CASSQWTGINSPLHF
TRBV9 CASSAENLNTEAFF
TRBV2 CASRLTGTGRNIQYF
TRBV7-6 CASSLALNGDRAYEQYF